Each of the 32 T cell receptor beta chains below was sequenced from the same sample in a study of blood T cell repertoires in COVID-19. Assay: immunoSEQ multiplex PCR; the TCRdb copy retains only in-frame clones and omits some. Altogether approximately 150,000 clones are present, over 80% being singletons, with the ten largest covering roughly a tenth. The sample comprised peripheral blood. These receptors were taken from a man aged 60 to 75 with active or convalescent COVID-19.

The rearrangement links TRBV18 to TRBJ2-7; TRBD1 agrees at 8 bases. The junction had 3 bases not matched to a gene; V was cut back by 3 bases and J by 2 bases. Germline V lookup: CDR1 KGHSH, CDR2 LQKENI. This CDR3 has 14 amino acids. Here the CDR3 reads CASSPGQETYEQYF. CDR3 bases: TGTGCCAGCTCACCGGGACAGGAAACCTACGAGCAGTACTTC.

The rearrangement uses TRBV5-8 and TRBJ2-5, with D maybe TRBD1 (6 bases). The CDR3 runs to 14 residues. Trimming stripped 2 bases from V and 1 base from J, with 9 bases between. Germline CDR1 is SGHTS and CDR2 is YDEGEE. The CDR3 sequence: CASSLYRVQETQYF. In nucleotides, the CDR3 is TGTGCCAGCAGCTTATACAGGGTCCAAGAGACCCAGTACTTC.

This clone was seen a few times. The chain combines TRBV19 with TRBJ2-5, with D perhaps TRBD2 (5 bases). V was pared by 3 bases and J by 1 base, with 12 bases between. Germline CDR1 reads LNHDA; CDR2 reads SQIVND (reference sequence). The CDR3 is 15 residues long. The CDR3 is CASSIPGLAQETQYF. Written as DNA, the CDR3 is TGTGCCAGTAGTATCCCCGGGCTAGCCCAAGAGACCCAGTACTTC.

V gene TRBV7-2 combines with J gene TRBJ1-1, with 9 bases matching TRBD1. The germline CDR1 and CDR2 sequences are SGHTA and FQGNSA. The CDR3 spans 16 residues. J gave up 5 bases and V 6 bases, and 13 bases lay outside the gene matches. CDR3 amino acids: CASSYRGLSSETEAFF. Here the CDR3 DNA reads TGTGCCAGCAGTTACAGGGGGCTGAGTTCGGAGACTGAAGCTTTCTTT. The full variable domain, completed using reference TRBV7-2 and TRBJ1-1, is GAGVSQSPSNKVTEKGKDVELRCDPISGHTALYWYRQSLGQGLEFLIYFQGNSAPDKSGLPSDRFSAERTGGSVSTLTIQRTQQEDSAVYLCASSYRGLSSETEAFFGQGTRLTVV.

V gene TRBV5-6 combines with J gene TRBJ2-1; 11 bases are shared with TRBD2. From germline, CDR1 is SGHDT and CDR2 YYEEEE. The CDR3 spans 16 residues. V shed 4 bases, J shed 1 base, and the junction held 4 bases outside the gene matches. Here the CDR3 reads CASSGRLAGSYNEQFF. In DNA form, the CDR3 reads TGTGCCAGCAGCGGAAGACTAGCGGGGTCCTACAATGAGCAGTTCTTC.

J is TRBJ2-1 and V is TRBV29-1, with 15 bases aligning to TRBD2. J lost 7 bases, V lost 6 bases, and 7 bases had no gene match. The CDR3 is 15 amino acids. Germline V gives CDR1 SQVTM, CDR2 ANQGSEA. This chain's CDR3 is CSVGTGTSGRNEQFF. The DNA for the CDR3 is TGCAGCGTGGGGACCGGGACTAGCGGGAGGAATGAGCAGTTCTTC.

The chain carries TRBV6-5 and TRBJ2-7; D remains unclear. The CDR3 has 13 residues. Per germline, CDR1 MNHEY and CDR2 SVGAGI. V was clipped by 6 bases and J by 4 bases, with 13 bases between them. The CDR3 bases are TGTGCCAGCAGGTATACCGCAGCGTACGAGCAGTACTTC. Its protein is CASRYTAAYEQYF.

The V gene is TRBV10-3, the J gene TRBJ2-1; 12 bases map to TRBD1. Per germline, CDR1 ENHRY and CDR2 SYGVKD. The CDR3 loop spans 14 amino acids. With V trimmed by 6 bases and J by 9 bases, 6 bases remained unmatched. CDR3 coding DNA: TGTGCCATCAGGCCGGGACAGGGGGCGGGTGAGCAGTTCTTC. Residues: CAIRPGQGAGEQFF.

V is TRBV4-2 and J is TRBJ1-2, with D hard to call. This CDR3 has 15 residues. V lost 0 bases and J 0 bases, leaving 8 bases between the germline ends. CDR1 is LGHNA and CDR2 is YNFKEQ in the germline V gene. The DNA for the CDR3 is TGTGCCAGCAGCCAAGATACGTCAGCTAACTATGGCTACACCTTC. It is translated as CASSQDTSANYGYTF.

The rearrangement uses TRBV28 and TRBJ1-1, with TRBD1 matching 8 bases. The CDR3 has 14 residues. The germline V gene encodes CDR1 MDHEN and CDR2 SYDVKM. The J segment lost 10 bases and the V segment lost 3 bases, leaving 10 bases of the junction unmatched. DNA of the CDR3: TGTGCCAGCAGTTTCCCAAACCAGGGGGCACGAGCTTTCTTT. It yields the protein CASSFPNQGARAFF.

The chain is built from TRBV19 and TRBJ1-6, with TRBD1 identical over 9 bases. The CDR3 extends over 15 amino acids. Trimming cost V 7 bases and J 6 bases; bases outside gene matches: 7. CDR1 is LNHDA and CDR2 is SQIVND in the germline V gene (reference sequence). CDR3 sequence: CASKTGTGTNSPLHF. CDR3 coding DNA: TGTGCCAGTAAAACCGGGACAGGGACTAATTCACCCCTCCACTTT.

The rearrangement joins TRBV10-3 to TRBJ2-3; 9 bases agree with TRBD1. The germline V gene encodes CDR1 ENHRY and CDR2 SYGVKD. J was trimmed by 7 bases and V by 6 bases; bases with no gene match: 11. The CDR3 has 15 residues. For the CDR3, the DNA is TGTGCCATCAGCGAGGGACAGGGAGGACTCCATACGCAGTATTTT. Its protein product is CAISEGQGGLHTQYF.

CDR3 in amino acids: CASSKDWDREGNQPQHF. DNA for the CDR3: TGTGCCAGCAGCAAAGATTGGGACAGGGAAGGGAATCAGCCCCAGCATTTT. The V call is TRBV21-1, the J call TRBJ1-5; the D call in the table, TRBD1, was not verified against the DNA. TRBV21-1 is an annotated pseudogene. This CDR3 region has 17 residues.

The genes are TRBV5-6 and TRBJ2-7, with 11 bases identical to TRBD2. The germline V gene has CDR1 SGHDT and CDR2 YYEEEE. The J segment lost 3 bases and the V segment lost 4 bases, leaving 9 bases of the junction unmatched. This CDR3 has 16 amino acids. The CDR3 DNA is TGTGCCAGCAGCCCCCGGGGAGGGACTAGCGGCTACGAGCAGTACTTC. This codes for CASSPRGGTSGYEQYF.

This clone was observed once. The CDR3 DNA follows: TGTGCCAGCAGCGGGACAGGGGGGTACGAGCAGTACTTC. This encodes CASSGTGGYEQYF. The chain has TRBV28 and TRBJ2-7, with TRBD1 identical over 11 bases. J gave up 4 bases and V 6 bases, and 2 bases lay outside the gene matches. Germline V gene data show CDR1 as MDHEN and CDR2 as SYDVKM. The CDR3 extends over 13 amino acids.

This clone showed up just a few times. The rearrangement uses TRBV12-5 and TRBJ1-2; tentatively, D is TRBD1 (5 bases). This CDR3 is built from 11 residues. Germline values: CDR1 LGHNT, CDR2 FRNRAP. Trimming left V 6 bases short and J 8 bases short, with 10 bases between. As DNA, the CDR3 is TGTGCTAGTGGGTTAGGGGAAGGCTACACCTTC. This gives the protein CASGLGEGYTF.

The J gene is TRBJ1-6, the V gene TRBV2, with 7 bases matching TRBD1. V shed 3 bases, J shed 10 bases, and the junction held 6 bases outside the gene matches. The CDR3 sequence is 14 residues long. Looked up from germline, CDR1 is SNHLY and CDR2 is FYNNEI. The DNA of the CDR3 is TGTGCCAGCAGTGACTTGGCAGGGGGATCACCCCTCCACTTT. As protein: CASSDLAGGSPLHF. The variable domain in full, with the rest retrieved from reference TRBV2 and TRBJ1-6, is EPEVTQTPSHQVTQMGQEVILRCVPISNHLYFYWYRQILGQKVEFLVSFYNNEISEKSEIFDDQFSVERPDGSNFTLKIRSTKLEDSAMYFCASSDLAGGSPLHFGNGTRLTVT.

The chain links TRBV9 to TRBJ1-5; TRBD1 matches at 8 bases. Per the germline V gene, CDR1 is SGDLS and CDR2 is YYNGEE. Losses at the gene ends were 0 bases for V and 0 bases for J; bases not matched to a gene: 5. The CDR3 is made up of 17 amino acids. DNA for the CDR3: TGTGCCAGCAGCGTAGTTGAGACAGGGGTTAGCAATCAGCCCCAGCATTTT. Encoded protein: CASSVVETGVSNQPQHF. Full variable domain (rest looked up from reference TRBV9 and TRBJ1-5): DSGVTQTPKHLITATGQRVTLRCSPRSGDLSVYWYQQSLDQGLQFLIQYYNGEERAKGNILERFSAQQFPDLHSELNLSSLELGDSALYFCASSVVETGVSNQPQHFGDGTRLSIL.

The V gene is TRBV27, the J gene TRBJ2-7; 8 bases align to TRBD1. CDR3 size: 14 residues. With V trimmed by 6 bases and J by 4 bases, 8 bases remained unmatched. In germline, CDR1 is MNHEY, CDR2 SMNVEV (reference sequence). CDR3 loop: CASSIQDREYEQYF. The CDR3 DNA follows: TGTGCCAGCAGCATCCAGGACAGGGAGTACGAGCAGTACTTC.

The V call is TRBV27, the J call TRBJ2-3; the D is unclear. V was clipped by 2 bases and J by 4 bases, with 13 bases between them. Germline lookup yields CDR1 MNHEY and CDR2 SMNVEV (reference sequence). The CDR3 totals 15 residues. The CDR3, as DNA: TGTGCCAGCAGTTTAGATAGAGGTGTACCAGATACGCAGTATTTT. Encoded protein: CASSLDRGVPDTQYF.

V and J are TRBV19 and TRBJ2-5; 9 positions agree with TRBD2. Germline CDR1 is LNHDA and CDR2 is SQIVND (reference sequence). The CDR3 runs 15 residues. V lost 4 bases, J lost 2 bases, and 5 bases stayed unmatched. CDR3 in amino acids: CASSSLAGRQETQYF. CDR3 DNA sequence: TGTGCCAGTAGTAGCCTAGCGGGGAGGCAAGAGACCCAGTACTTC.

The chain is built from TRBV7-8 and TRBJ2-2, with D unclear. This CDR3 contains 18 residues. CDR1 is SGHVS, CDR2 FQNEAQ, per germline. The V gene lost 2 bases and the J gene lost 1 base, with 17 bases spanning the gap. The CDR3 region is CASSLSYQRTMNTGELFF. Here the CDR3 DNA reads TGTGCCAGCAGCTTATCGTACCAGCGTACTATGAACACCGGGGAGCTGTTTTTT.

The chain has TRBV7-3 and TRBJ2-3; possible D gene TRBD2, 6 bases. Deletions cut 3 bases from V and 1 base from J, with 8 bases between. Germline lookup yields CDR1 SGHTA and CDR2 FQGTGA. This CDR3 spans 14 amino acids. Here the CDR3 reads CASSFASGTDTQYF. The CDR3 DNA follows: TGTGCCAGCAGCTTCGCTAGCGGCACAGATACGCAGTATTTT. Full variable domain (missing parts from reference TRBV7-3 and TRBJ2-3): GAGVSQTPSNKVTEKGKYVELRCDPISGHTALYWYRQSLGQGPEFLIYFQGTGAADDSGLPNDRFFAVRPEGSVSTLKIQRTERGDSAVYLCASSFASGTDTQYFGPGTRLTVL.

CDR3 sequence (DNA): TGCAGTGCTATTTCCGTAAACGAGCAGTACTTC. Protein product: CSAISVNEQYF. The V call is TRBV20-1, the J call TRBJ2-7; D is unclear. This CDR3 has 11 amino acids. Germline lookup yields CDR1 DFQATT and CDR2 SNEGSKA (reference sequence). Between the trimmed V and J ends, which lost 4 bases and 5 bases, there was a span of 9 bases.

The CDR3 reads CASGPQGANTGELFF. The CDR3 coding sequence is TGTGCTAGTGGACCTCAGGGGGCGAACACCGGGGAGCTGTTTTTT. This sequence joins TRBV12-5 and TRBJ2-2; 7 bases fit TRBD1. The CDR3 runs 15 residues. The germline V gene encodes CDR1 LGHNT and CDR2 FRNRAP. Trimming at V came to 6 bases and at J to 0 bases, leaving 4 bases not matched to a gene.

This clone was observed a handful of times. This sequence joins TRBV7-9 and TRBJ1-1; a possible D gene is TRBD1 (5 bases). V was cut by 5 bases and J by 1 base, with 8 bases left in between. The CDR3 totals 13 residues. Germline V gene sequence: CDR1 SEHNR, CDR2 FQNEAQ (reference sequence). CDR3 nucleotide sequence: TGTGCCAGCAGCCGAACAGGGAACACTGAAGCTTTCTTT. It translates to CASSRTGNTEAFF.

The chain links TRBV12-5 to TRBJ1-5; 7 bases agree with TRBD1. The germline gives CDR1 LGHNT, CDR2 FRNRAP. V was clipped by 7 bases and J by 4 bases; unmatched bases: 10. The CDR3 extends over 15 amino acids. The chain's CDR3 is CASDPTGPSNQPQHF. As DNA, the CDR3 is TGTGCTAGTGACCCGACAGGGCCCTCAAATCAGCCCCAGCATTTT.

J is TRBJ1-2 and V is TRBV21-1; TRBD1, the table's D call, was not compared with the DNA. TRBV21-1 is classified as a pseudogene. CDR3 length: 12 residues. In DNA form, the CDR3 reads TGTGCCAGCAATGGGACAGGGGGAGGCTACACCTTC. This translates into CASNGTGGGYTF.

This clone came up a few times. Here the CDR3 DNA reads TGTGCCAGCAGCCCGCCGACAGGTATGAACACTGAAGCTTTCTTT. Its translation is CASSPPTGMNTEAFF. The rearrangement links TRBV3-1 (or the pseudogene TRBV3-2) to TRBJ1-1; maybe TRBD1 (6 bases). V lost 4 bases and J lost 0, with 12 bases in between. The CDR3 is made up of 15 amino acids. CDR1 is LGHDT and CDR2 is YNNKEL in the germline V gene (reference sequence).

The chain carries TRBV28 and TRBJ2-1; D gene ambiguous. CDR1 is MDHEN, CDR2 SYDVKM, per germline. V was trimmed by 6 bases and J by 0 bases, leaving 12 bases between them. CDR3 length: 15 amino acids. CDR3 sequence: CASSQFSSSYNEQFF. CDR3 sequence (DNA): TGTGCCAGCAGCCAATTTAGTAGCTCCTACAATGAGCAGTTCTTC.

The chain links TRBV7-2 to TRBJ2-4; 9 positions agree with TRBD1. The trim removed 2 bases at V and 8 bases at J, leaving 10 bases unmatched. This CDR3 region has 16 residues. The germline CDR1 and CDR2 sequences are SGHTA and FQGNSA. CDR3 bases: TGTGCCAGCAGCTTACCACAGGGGGCTATTCTCCACATTCAGTACTTC. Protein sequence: CASSLPQGAILHIQYF.

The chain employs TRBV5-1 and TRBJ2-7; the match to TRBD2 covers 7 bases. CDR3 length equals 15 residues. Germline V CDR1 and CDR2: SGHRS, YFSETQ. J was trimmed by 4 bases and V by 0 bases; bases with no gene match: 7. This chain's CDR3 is CASSLVAGATYEQYF. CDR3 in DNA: TGCGCCAGCAGCTTGGTCGCGGGAGCAACGTACGAGCAGTACTTC.